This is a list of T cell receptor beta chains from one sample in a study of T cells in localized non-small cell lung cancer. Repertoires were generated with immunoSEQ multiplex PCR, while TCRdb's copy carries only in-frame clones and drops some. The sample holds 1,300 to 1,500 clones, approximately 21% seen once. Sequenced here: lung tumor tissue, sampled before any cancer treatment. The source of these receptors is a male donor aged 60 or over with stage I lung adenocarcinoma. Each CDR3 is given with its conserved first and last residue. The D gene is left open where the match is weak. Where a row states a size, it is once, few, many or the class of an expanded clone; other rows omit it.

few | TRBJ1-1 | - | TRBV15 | CATSRGPGRTEAFF | TGTGCCACCAGCAGAGGTCCGGGGAGGACTGAAGCTTTCTTT
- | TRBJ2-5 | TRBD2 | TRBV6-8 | CASRRLAVQETQYF | TGTGCCAGCAGGAGACTAGCTGTCCAAGAGACCCAGTACTTC
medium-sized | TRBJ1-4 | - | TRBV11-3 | CASSPRLATATNEKLFF | TGTGCCAGCAGTCCCCGACTGGCCACTGCAACTAATGAAAAACTGTTTTTT
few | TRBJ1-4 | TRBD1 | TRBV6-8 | CASRMTGGREKLFF | TGTGCCAGCAGGATGACAGGGGGAAGGGAAAAACTGTTTTTT
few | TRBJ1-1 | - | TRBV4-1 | CASSQGPGKGGGEAFF | TGCGCCAGCAGCCAAGGTCCTGGAAAGGGAGGGGGTGAAGCTTTCTTT
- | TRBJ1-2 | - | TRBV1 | CASSQDSVSLYGYTF | TGCGCCAGCAGCCAAGATTCGGTCAGCCTCTATGGCTACACCTTC
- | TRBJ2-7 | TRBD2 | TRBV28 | CASSLGLAGDQYF | TGTGCCAGCAGTTTGGGACTAGCGGGAGATCAGTACTTC
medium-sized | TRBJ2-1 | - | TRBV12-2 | CASNILGTSGYNEQFF | TGTGCCAGTAATATACTAGGGACTAGCGGGTACAATGAGCAGTTCTTC
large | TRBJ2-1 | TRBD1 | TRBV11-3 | CASSLPTGGLYNEQFF | TGTGCCAGCAGCTTACCCACAGGGGGCCTCTACAATGAGCAGTTCTTC
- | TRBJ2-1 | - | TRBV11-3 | CASSLDSSYNEQFF | TGTGCCAGCAGCTTAGATTCTTCCTACAATGAGCAGTTCTTC
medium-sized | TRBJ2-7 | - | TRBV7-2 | CASSPGPNYEQYF | TGTGCCAGCAGCCCGGGACCAAACTACGAGCAGTACTTC
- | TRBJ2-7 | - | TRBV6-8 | CASSDRSYEQYF | TGTGCCAGCAGCGACAGGTCATACGAGCAGTACTTC
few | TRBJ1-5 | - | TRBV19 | CASSRERDQPQHF | TGTGCCAGTAGTAGAGAGAGAGATCAGCCCCAGCATTTT
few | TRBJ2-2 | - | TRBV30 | CAWNWQANTGELFF | TGTGCCTGGAACTGGCAGGCGAACACCGGGGAGCTGTTTTTT
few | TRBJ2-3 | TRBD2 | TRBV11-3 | CASSSGLADSSDTQYF | TGTGCCAGCAGCTCGGGACTAGCGGACTCCTCGGATACGCAGTATTTT
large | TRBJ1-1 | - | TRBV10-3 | CAISESQENTEAFF | TGTGCCATCAGTGAGTCTCAAGAGAACACTGAAGCTTTCTTT
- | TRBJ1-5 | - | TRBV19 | CASSIGVRGQGNQPQHF | TGTGCCAGTAGTATAGGCGTCCGAGGGCAGGGGAATCAGCCCCAGCATTTT
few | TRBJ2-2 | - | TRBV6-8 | CASSSGTYFVGLFF | TGTGCCAGCAGTTCAGGGACCTATTTTGTAGGGCTGTTTTTT
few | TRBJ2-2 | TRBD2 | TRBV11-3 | CASSLESSGSVRDTGELFF | TGTGCCAGCAGCTTAGAGTCTAGCGGGAGTGTACGAGACACCGGGGAGCTGTTTTTT
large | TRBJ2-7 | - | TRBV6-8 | CASSSPTAGQYF | TGTGCCAGCAGTTCACCGACGGCCGGGCAGTACTTC
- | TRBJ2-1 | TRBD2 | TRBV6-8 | CASRRLAGGTDEQFF | TGTGCCAGCAGACGACTAGCGGGAGGTACCGATGAGCAGTTCTTC
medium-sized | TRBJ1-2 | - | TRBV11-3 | CASSFLVSGYGYTF | TGTGCCAGCAGCTTTTTGGTCTCGGGCTATGGCTACACCTTC
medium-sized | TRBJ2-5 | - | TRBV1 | CTSSHQGQGLANEQETQYF | TGCACCAGCAGCCATCAAGGACAGGGGCTAGCGAATGAACAAGAGACCCAGTACTTC
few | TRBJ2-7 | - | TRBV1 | CASSQDLPRGDGAEQYF | TGCGCCAGCAGCCAAGACCTCCCTCGGGGGGATGGGGCCGAGCAGTACTTC
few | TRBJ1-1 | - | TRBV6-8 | CASTSGYTEAFF | TGTGCCAGCACCTCGGGTTACACTGAAGCTTTCTTT
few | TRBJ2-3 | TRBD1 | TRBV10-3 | CAISEGQGTDTQYF | TGTGCCATCAGTGAGGGACAGGGGACAGATACGCAGTATTTT
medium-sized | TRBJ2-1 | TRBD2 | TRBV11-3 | CASSLMGGKDNEQFF | TGTGCCAGCAGCTTAATGGGGGGGAAAGACAATGAGCAGTTCTTC
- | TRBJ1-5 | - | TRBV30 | CAWQQGSRGNQPQHF | TGTGCCTGGCAACAGGGTAGTCGGGGCAATCAGCCCCAGCATTTT
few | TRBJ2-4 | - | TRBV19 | CASSMQGAKNIQYF | TGTGCCAGTAGTATGCAGGGGGCCAAAAACATTCAGTACTTC
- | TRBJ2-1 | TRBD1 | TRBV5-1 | CASSLLQGDSYNEQFF | TGCGCCAGCAGCTTGCTACAGGGGGACTCCTACAATGAGCAGTTCTTC
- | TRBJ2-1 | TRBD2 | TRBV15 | CATSRTSGSVEQFF | TGTGCCACCAGCAGGACTAGCGGGAGTGTCGAGCAGTTCTTC
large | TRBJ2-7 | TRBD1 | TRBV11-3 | CASSFSQGLYEQYF | TGTGCCAGCAGCTTTTCACAGGGGCTCTACGAGCAGTACTTC